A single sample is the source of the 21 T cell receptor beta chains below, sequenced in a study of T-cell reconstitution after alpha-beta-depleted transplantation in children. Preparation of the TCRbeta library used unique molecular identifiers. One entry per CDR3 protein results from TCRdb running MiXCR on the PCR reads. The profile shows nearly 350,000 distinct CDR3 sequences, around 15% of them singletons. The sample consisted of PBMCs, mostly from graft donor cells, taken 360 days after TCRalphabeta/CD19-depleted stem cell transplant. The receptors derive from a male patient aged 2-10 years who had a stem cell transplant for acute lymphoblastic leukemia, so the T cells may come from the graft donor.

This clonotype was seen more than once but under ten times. The CDR3 DNA reads as TGCAGTGCTCCGGTTCTAGCGGGAGCAAACAATGAGCAGTTCTTC. It codes for CSAPVLAGANNEQFF. The gene calls are TRBV20-1 and TRBJ2-1; 10 bases line up with TRBD2. The CDR3 runs 15 residues. Germline values: CDR1 DFQATT, CDR2 SNEGSKA (reference sequence). With 5 bases clipped from V and 5 bases from J, the junction kept 9 bases outside the gene matches.

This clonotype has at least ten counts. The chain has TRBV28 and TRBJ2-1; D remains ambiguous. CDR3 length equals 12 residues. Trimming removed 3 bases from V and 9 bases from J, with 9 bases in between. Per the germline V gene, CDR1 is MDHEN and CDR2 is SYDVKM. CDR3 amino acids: CASSFWRPEQFF. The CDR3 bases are TGTGCCAGCAGTTTTTGGCGCCCTGAGCAGTTCTTC.

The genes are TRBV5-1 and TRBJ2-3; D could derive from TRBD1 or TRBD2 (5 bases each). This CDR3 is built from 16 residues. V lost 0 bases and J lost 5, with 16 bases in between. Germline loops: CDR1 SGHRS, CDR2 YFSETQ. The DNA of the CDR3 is TGCGCCAGCAGCTTGGGGGAGATCACAGGCTTAGATACGCAGTATTTT. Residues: CASSLGEITGLDTQYF.

The CDR3 reads CASSLMRDNEQFF. The CDR3 DNA reads TGTGCCAGCAGCTTAATGCGAGACAATGAGCAGTTCTTC. The chain employs TRBV7-3 and TRBJ2-1; D is ambiguous. Germline V gene sequence: CDR1 SGHTA, CDR2 FQGTGA. Trimming removed 1 base at V and 5 bases at J, with 6 bases between. CDR3 length: 13 amino acids.

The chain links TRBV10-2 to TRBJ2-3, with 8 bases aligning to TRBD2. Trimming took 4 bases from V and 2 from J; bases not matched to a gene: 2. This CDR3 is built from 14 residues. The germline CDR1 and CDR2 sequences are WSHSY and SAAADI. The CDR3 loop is CASSVLAVTDTQYF. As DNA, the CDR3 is TGCGCCAGCAGTGTACTAGCGGTCACAGATACGCAGTATTTT.

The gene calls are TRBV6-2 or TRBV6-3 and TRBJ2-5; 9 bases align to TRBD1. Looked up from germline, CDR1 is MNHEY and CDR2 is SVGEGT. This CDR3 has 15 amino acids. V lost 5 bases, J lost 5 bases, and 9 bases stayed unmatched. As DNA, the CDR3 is TGTGCCAGCAGTCCTCGCCCCGGGACAGGGGAGACCCAGTACTTC. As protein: CASSPRPGTGETQYF.

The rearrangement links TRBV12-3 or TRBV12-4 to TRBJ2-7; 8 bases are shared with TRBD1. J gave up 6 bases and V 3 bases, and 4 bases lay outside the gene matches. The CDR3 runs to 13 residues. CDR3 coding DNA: TGTGCCAGCAGTTTGAGCGGACAGGGCGAGCAGTACTTC. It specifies CASSLSGQGEQYF.

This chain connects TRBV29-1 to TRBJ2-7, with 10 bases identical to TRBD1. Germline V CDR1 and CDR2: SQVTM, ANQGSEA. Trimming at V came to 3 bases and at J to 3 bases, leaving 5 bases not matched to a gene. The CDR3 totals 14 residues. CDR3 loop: CSVEGTGDGYEQYF. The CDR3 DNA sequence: TGCAGCGTTGAGGGGACAGGGGACGGCTACGAGCAGTACTTC.

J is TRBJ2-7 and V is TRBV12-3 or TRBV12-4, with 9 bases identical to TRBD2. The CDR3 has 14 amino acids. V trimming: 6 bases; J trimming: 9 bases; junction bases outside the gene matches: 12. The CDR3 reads CASSSGLAIPVQYF. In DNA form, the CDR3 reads TGTGCCAGCAGCTCCGGACTAGCGATTCCTGTGCAGTACTTC.

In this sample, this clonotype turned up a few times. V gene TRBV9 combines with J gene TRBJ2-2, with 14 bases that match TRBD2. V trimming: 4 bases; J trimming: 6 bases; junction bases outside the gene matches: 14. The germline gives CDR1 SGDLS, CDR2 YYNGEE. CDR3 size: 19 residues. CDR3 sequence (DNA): TGTGCCAGCAGCCTAGACACATCTCGGACTAGCGGGAGGCCCGGGGAGCTGTTTTTT. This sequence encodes CASSLDTSRTSGRPGELFF.

CDR3 sequence reads: CASGALADLDPFYNEQFF. The CDR3 nucleotides read TGTGCTAGTGGAGCCCTAGCGGATCTCGACCCATTCTACAATGAGCAGTTCTTC. The chain recombines TRBV12-5 with TRBJ2-1, with 7 nucleotides matching TRBD2. The V segment lost 6 bases and the J segment 3 bases; nucleotides outside the gene matches: 17. The CDR3 totals 18 residues. Per germline, CDR1 LGHNT and CDR2 FRNRAP. Full variable domain (remainder filled in from reference TRBV12-5 and TRBJ2-1): DARVTQTPRHKVTEMGQEVTMRCQPILGHNTVFWYRQTMMQGLELLAYFRNRAPLDDSGMPKDRFSAEMPDATLATLKIQPSEPRDSAVYFCASGALADLDPFYNEQFFGPGTRLTVL.

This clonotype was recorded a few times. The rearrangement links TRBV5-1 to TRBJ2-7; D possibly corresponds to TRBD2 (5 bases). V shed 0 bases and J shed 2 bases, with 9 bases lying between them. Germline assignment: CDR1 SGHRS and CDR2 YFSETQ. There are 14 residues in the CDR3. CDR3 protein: CASSLAGIAYEQYF. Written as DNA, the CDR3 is TGCGCCAGCAGCTTGGCCGGGATCGCCTACGAGCAGTACTTC.

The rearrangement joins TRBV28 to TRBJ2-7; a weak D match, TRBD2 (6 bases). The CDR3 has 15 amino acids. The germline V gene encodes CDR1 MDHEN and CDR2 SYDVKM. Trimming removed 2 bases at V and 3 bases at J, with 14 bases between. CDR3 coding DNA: TGTGCCAGCAGTTTAGGTCCCGGGAGCTACTACGAGCAGTACTTC. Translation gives CASSLGPGSYYEQYF. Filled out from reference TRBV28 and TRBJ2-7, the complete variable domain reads DVKVTQSSRYLVKRTGEKVFLECVQDMDHENMFWYRQDPGLGLRLIYFSYDVKMKEKGDIPEGYSVSREKKERFSLILESASTNQTSMYLCASSLGPGSYYEQYFGPGTRLTVT.

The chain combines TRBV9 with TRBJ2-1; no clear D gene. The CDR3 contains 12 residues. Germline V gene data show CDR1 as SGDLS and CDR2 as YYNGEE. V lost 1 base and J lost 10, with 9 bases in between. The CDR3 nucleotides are TGTGCCAGCAGCGTATACGACCAGGAGCAGTTCTTC. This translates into CASSVYDQEQFF.

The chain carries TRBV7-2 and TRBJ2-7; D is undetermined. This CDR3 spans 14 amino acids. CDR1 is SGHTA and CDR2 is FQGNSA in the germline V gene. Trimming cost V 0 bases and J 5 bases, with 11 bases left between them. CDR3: CASSLAPRVDEQYF. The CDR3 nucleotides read TGTGCCAGCAGCTTAGCGCCTAGGGTTGACGAGCAGTACTTC.

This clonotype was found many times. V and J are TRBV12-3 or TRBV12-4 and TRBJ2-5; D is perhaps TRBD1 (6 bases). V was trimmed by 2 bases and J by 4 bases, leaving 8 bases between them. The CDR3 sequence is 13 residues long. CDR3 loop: CASSLTGRETQYF. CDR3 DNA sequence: TGTGCCAGCAGTTTAACAGGGCGAGAGACCCAGTACTTC.

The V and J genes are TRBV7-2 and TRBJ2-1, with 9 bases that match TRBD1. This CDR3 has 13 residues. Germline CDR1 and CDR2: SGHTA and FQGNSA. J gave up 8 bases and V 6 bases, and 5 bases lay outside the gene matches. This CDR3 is CASSLQGAHEQFF. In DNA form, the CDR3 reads TGTGCCAGCAGTTTACAGGGGGCACATGAGCAGTTCTTC.

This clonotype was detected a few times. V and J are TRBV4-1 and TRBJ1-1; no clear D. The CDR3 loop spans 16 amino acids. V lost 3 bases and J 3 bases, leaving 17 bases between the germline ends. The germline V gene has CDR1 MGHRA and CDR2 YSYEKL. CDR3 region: CASSQPLSSSYTEAFF. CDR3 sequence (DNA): TGCGCCAGCAGCCAGCCTTTGTCCAGCTCCTACACTGAAGCTTTCTTT.

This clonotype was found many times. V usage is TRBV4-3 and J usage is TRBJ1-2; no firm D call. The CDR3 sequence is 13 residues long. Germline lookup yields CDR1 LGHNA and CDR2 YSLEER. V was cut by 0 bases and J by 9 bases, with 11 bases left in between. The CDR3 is CASSQDRGGSYTF. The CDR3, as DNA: TGCGCCAGCAGCCAAGACAGAGGCGGGAGCTACACCTTC.

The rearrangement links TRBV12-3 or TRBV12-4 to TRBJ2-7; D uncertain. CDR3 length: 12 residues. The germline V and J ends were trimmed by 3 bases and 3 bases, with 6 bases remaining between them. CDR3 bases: TGTGCCAGCAGTTTCTCCTTCTACGAGCAGTACTTC. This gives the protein CASSFSFYEQYF.

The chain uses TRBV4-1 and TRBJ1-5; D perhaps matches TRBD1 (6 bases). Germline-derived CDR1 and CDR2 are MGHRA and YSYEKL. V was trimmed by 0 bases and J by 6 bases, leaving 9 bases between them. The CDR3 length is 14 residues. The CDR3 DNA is TGCGCCAGCAGCCAAGACAGGGGTGGTCAGCCCCAGCATTTT. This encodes CASSQDRGGQPQHF.